Listed here are 17 T cell receptor beta chains from one sample, sequenced in a study of cytomegalovirus exposure and HLA in healthy donors. The table came from immunoSEQ multiplex PCR; TCRdb's copy has only in-frame clones and leaves some out. This table holds roughly 120,000 clones, about nine tenths found once. The sample was PBMCs. These TCRs come from a man between 18 and 29 years old in good health and CMV-seronegative.

The chain couples TRBV28 to TRBJ1-6; D is perhaps TRBD1 (5 bases). Looked up from germline, CDR1 is MDHEN and CDR2 is SYDVKM. Trimming took 7 bases from V and 10 from J, leaving 17 bases between them. The CDR3 has 14 amino acids. CDR3 amino acids: CASITGGGGSPLHF. CDR3 DNA: TGTGCCAGCATCACCGGTGGGGGAGGATCACCCCTCCACTTT.

This rearrangement joins TRBV5-1 to TRBJ1-6, with 9 bases that match TRBD1. Trimming at V came to 3 bases and at J to 7 bases, leaving 8 bases not matched to a gene. CDR1 and CDR2 from the germline V gene are SGHRS and YFSETQ. This CDR3 is 16 amino acids long. CDR3: CASSSTSDRGNSPLHF. The DNA for the CDR3 is TGCGCCAGCAGCTCAACGTCGGACAGGGGAAATTCACCCCTCCACTTT.

This sequence joins TRBV5-1 and TRBJ1-1; D perhaps matches TRBD1 (5 bases). The V gene's germline CDR1 is SGHRS and CDR2 YFSETQ. V was shortened by 2 bases and J by 1 base, with 9 bases between the two germline ends. This CDR3 is built from 14 residues. In DNA, the CDR3 is TGCGCCAGCAGCTTCGACAGTGGGAACACTGAAGCTTTCTTT. Protein product: CASSFDSGNTEAFF.

This clone was found once. The chain employs TRBV28 and TRBJ1-1; 9 nucleotides line up with TRBD1. This CDR3 is built from 15 residues. CDR1 and CDR2 from the germline V gene are MDHEN and SYDVKM. J gave up 6 bases and V 6 bases, and 11 bases lay outside the gene matches. The CDR3 loop is CASRRGDRVGSEAFF. The CDR3 region has the DNA TGTGCCAGCAGACGTGGGGACAGGGTGGGGTCTGAAGCTTTCTTT.

The chain couples TRBV28 to TRBJ2-7; 7 positions agree with TRBD1. Per the germline V gene, CDR1 is MDHEN and CDR2 is SYDVKM. The CDR3 loop spans 16 amino acids. J gave up 3 bases and V 6 bases, and 14 bases lay outside the gene matches. In DNA form, the CDR3 reads TGTGCCAGCAGCCAAAGGGACAGTGGTTCTTTCTACGAGCAGTACTTC. This gives the protein CASSQRDSGSFYEQYF.

This chain uses TRBV6-5 with TRBJ1-3, with D possibly being TRBD1 (5 bases). V was pared by 6 bases and J by 3 bases, with 12 bases between. Germline lookup yields CDR1 MNHEY and CDR2 SVGAGI. This CDR3 region has 14 residues. The CDR3 DNA sequence: TGTGCCAGCAGACCTCAGGGTTTTGGAAACACCATATATTTT. As protein: CASRPQGFGNTIYF.

J is TRBJ1-5 and V is TRBV7-2; tentative D call: TRBD1 (6 bases). V lost 1 base and J lost 5, with 12 bases in between. Per the germline V gene, CDR1 is SGHTA and CDR2 is FQGNSA. This CDR3 region has 15 residues. The CDR3 DNA reads as TGTGCCAGCAGCTTAGATAGACAGGAGCATCAGCCCCAGCATTTT. It translates to CASSLDRQEHQPQHF.

This clone was found a few times. This rearrangement joins TRBV30 to TRBJ2-1, with D maybe TRBD2 (6 bases). CDR1 and CDR2 (germline): GTSNPN, SVGIG (reference sequence). This CDR3 is built from 13 residues. With 2 bases removed from V and 4 bases from J, the gap between germline ends came to 9 bases. CDR3 region: CAWSRGEYNEQFF. CDR3 DNA sequence: TGTGCCTGGAGTCGCGGGGAGTACAATGAGCAGTTCTTC.

This clone was seen just once. The chain employs TRBV23-1 and TRBJ1-1; maybe TRBD1 (6 bases). TRBV23-1 is labeled an ORF, and its function is uncertain. The CDR3 consists of 15 residues. Trimming took 0 bases from V and 0 from J, leaving 8 bases between them. The CDR3 bases are TGCGCCAGCAGTCAATCGACAGGCATGAACACTGAAGCTTTCTTT. It is translated as CASSQSTGMNTEAFF.

The J gene is TRBJ1-1, the V gene TRBV18, with D hard to call. Germline loops: CDR1 KGHSH, CDR2 LQKENI. The V end was cut by 2 bases, the J end by 0 bases, with 10 bases between. The CDR3 has 15 residues. The CDR3 loop reads CASSPSSHMNTEAFF. CDR3 bases: TGTGCCAGCTCACCATCTTCCCACATGAACACTGAAGCTTTCTTT.

This clone was seen only once. The V call is TRBV15, the J call TRBJ2-1; 9 bases agree with TRBD2. CDR1 LNHNV and CDR2 YYDKDF come from the germline V gene (reference sequence). V dropped 0 bases and J dropped 4; count of bases not matched to a gene: 4. The CDR3 sequence is 16 residues long. CDR3 DNA sequence: TGTGCCACCAGCAGAGAAGCGACTAGCGGTTACAATGAGCAGTTCTTC. As protein: CATSREATSGYNEQFF.

The rearrangement links TRBV28 to TRBJ2-5; a weak D match, TRBD2 (5 bases). The length of the CDR3 is 15 residues. V was clipped by 7 bases and J by 5 bases, with 20 bases between them. CDR1 is MDHEN and CDR2 is SYDVKM in the germline V gene. CDR3 region: CASNVARSGRETQYF. DNA of the CDR3: TGTGCCAGCAATGTCGCCCGAAGCGGCCGGGAGACCCAGTACTTC.

This clone has more than one count but fewer than ten. This CDR3 is also generated by other DNA sequences in the sample. This chain joins TRBV5-1 and TRBJ2-3; 10 bases map to TRBD1. V lost 0 bases to trimming and J lost 2 bases; unmatched junction nucleotides: 3. The CDR3 covers 16 residues. Germline values: CDR1 SGHRS, CDR2 YFSETQ. CDR3 loop: CASSLAGQGSTDTQYF. The CDR3, as DNA: TGCGCCAGCAGCTTGGCGGGACAGGGGTCCACAGATACGCAGTATTTT.

This rearrangement joins TRBV7-6 to TRBJ2-2, with a possible D match to TRBD2 (6 bases). Germline V CDR1 and CDR2: SGHVS, FNYEAQ. V gave up 7 bases and J gave up 2 bases, with 17 bases separating them. This CDR3 contains 16 residues. CDR3 in amino acids: CASIPAGGTNTGELFF. CDR3 DNA sequence: TGTGCCAGCATCCCCGCGGGCGGGACTAACACCGGGGAGCTGTTTTTT.

This clone showed up many times. The J gene is TRBJ2-5, the V gene TRBV7-2; no definite D call. V dropped 1 base and J dropped 7 bases, with 7 bases sitting between them. This CDR3 comprises 12 residues. Germline assignment: CDR1 SGHTA and CDR2 FQGNSA. CDR3 residues: CASSLVGGTQYF. The CDR3 DNA reads TGTGCCAGCAGCTTAGTTGGCGGGACCCAGTACTTC.

J is TRBJ2-4 and V is TRBV2, with 9 bases aligning to TRBD1. The length of the CDR3 is 14 residues. Trimming took 5 bases from V and 8 from J; bases not matched to a gene: 7. Germline V gives CDR1 SNHLY, CDR2 FYNNEI. This CDR3 reads CASSQGQGGDIQYF. Here the CDR3 DNA reads TGTGCCAGCAGTCAGGGACAGGGAGGGGACATTCAGTACTTC.

The genes are TRBV6-5 and TRBJ1-2; 8 bases are a match to TRBD1. Germline CDR1 reads MNHEY; CDR2 reads SVGAGI. This CDR3 is 14 amino acids long. With V trimmed by 6 bases and J by 4 bases, 7 bases remained unmatched. DNA of the CDR3: TGTGCCAGCAGAGGGGACAGGTTAGGCTATGGCTACACCTTC. It is translated as CASRGDRLGYGYTF.